This T cell receptor beta chain comes out of a study of CD8 T cells in Susac syndrome (dated by TCRdb to about 2019). General notes on the study: Whether CD8+ T cell activation and differentiation in Susac syndrome was antigen driven was tested using repertoire sequencing. Clonality of the CD8+ T cell repertoire was compared between around eleven healthy donors, about 14 Susac syndrome patients and some 15 multiple sclerosis patients. Overall results and qualifications from the work: The number of individuals in the TCR sequencing and HLA analysis was acknowledged as relatively small.

To note about this clonotype: Its binding antigen is unknown. Within one base of it there is no much larger clone, and no base qualities were kept.

RNA was extracted using the RNeasy kit, and roughly 0.5 to 1 microgram was reverse transcribed with random hexamers. TCR beta CDR3 regions were amplified with the immunoSEQ multiplex PCR assay covering 54 Vbeta and 13 Jbeta segments. Bias from PCR amplification was corrected by using a synthetic template baseline for primer optimization and for computational correction. Processing in the source paper ran as follows. Only productive sequences were kept, with reads annotated to V, D and J genes according to IMGT and analyzed in immunoSEQ Analyzer. To calculate clonality, Shannon entropy was normalized by log2 of the number of productive unique sequences and then subtracted from one. For each patient and control, public and private clones were evaluated among the 100 most prevalent clones. Clones were defined as Susac-specific when absent from the healthy and MS cohorts, from roughly 1,000 published viral clones and from other ImmuneACCESS disease sequences. TCRdb itself trimmed the public reads at Q25 with fastp, ran MiXCR and retained productive beta chains. For every CDR3 protein sequence, its rows merge into one entry that carries the most common genes and DNA. The V and J calls shown here were made by TCRdb, not taken from the authors' results. This sample lists some 450,000 distinct CDR3 sequences; 85% to 90% were detected once. Together, the top ten hold 0.12% of the sample.

The V end loses 5 bases and the J end loses 8 bases, and a stretch of 15 bases separates them. The CDR3 covers 13 residues, taking in both the cysteine and the phenylalanine. Solely the CDR3 DNA is kept, with 39 bases framed from the first base. The CDR1 and CDR2 encoded by the germline V gene are SGHAT and FQNNGV. Peripheral blood CD8+ and CD4+ T cells from healthy donors, Susac syndrome patients and multiple sclerosis patients were profiled using high-throughput TCR beta sequencing. The multiple sclerosis controls were treatment-naive patients whose relapsing-remitting disease, either stable or active, fulfilled the revised McDonald criteria. Bulk CD8+ and CD4+ T cells were purified by magnetic negative isolation, while CD8+ TEMRA cells were enriched using FACS. Blood was collected in EDTA tubes and processed within 24 hours, with PBMCs isolated through density gradient centrifugation. PBMCs intended for TCR sequencing were frozen in liquid nitrogen and were later thawed in a 37 degrees C water bath. The sorted or isolated CD4+, CD8+ and CD8+ TEMRA cells reached a purity of at least 90%.

The chain employs TRBV11-2 and TRBJ1-2, with TRBD1 perhaps the D gene, on 6 matching bases. This receptor was taken from a human donor with multiple sclerosis. Sequencing was carried out using CD8+ T cells from PBMCs. The CDR3 sequence is CASSPGGGVGYTF. DNA sequence: TGTGCCAGCAGCCCCGGAGGGGGGGTAGGCTACACCTTC.